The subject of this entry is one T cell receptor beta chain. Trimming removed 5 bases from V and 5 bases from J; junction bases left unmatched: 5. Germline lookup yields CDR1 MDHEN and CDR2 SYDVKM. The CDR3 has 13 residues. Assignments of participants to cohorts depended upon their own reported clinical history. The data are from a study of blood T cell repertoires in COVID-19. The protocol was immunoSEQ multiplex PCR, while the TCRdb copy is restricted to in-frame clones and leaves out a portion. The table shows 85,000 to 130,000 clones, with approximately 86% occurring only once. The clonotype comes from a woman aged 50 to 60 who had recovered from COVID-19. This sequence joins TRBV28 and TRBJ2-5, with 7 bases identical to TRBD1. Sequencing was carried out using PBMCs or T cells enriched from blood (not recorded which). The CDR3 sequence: CASSPIQGETQYF. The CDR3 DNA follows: TGTGCCAGCAGTCCCATACAGGGGGAGACCCAGTACTTC. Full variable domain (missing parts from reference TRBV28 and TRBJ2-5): DVKVTQSSRYLVKRTGEKVFLECVQDMDHENMFWYRQDPGLGLRLIYFSYDVKMKEKGDIPEGYSVSREKKERFSLILESASTNQTSMYLCASSPIQGETQYFGPGTRLLVL.